This TCR beta chain was captured in a study of immune evolution from preneoplasia to lung adenocarcinoma. In the study overall: HLA loss of heterozygosity: about 7% AIS, around 16% MIA, about 35% ADC, none AAH. Whole-study results and caveats: Clonality was highest in normal lung, lower in later-stage lesions apparently.

Of note for this clone: No antigen is known for it.

Method: immunoSEQ multiplex PCR; TCRdb's copy keeps in-frame clones and lacks some. This sample yields tens of thousands of clones, of which approximately 79% are seen a single time; roughly 4.7% belongs to the top ten. After pathologic assessment, macro-dissection selected premalignant or tumor cells for extraction. Trimming shortened V by 4 bases and J by 0 bases, and 15 bases separated the two germline ends. Per germline, CDR1 SGHRS and CDR2 YFSETQ. This CDR3 comprises 16 residues. The genes are TRBV5-1 and TRBJ2-3, with a weak D call TRBD2 (7 bases). What was sequenced was FFPE invasive lung adenocarcinoma tissue. The sequence was collected from a person aged 55 to 75 with lung adenocarcinoma. This CDR3 is CASSAGGRESTDTQYF. CDR3 nucleotide sequence: TGCGCCAGCAGCGCCGGGGGGCGGGAGAGCACAGATACGCAGTATTTT.